These 25 T cell receptor beta chains were all obtained from the same sample, sequenced in a study of OX40 agonist ivuxolimab in advanced cancers. This table comes from immunoSEQ multiplex PCR, and its TCRdb copy is limited to in-frame clones, with some not included. The table lists approximately 37,000 clones, less than 90% of them singletons. The source material was CD4+ or CD8+ T cells sorted from blood, sampled in a trial of the OX40 agonist ivuxolimab. Receptor source: an adult with an advanced solid tumor such as melanoma, head and neck, liver or kidney cancer.

The chain employs TRBV19 and TRBJ1-3; 8 nucleotides align to TRBD1. Germline V lookup: CDR1 LNHDA, CDR2 SQIVND (reference sequence). V dropped 3 bases and J dropped 4; count of bases not matched to a gene: 8. CDR3 size: 16 residues. CDR3 residues: CASSILQGATGNTIYF. CDR3 nucleotide sequence: TGTGCCAGTAGTATTCTTCAGGGGGCGACAGGAAACACCATATATTTT. The full variable domain, completed using reference TRBV19 and TRBJ1-3, is DGGITQSPKYLFRKEGQNVTLSCEQNLNHDAMYWYRQDPGQGLRLIYYSQIVNDFQKGDIAEGYSVSREKKESFPLTVTSAQKNPTAFYLCASSILQGATGNTIYFGEGSWLTVV.

DNA of the CDR3: TGTGCCAGTAGTATTGGCCAGGGCCCTAACTATGGCTACACCTTC. Translated: CASSIGQGPNYGYTF. J is TRBJ1-2 and V is TRBV19; D might be TRBD1 (5 bases). Germline CDR1 and CDR2: LNHDA and SQIVND (reference sequence). This CDR3 has 15 residues. With 3 bases removed from V and 0 bases from J, the gap between germline ends came to 11 bases.

The rearrangement links TRBV7-8 to TRBJ2-3; possibly TRBD1 or TRBD2 for D (5 bases each). Germline V gene lookup returns CDR1 SGHVS and CDR2 FQNEAQ. V lost 1 base to trimming and J lost 4 bases, with 9 bases between them. The CDR3 length is 14 residues. The CDR3 spells CASSLGGAPDTQYF. The CDR3 region has the DNA TGTGCCAGCAGCTTAGGAGGGGCCCCAGATACGCAGTATTTT.

The gene calls are TRBV28 and TRBJ1-2; D remains unclear. Germline CDR1 MDHEN, CDR2 SYDVKM. V lost 3 bases to trimming and J lost 4 bases, with 9 bases between them. This CDR3 comprises 13 residues. This CDR3 reads CASSFGQSYGYTF. The CDR3 DNA reads as TGTGCCAGCAGTTTTGGTCAGTCCTATGGCTACACCTTC.

This clone rates as medium-sized (0.01 to 0.1%). CDR3 residues: CASRSQGAAPDTQYF. CDR3 sequence (DNA): TGCGCCAGCAGGTCTCAGGGGGCGGCTCCAGATACGCAGTATTTT. The V gene is TRBV5-1, the J gene TRBJ2-3; TRBD1 matches 8 bases. Trimming took 5 bases from V and 4 from J; bases not matched to a gene: 9. The CDR3 contains 15 residues. CDR1 and CDR2 (germline): SGHRS, YFSETQ.

The gene calls are TRBV30 and TRBJ1-2; 8 bases fit TRBD1. The J segment lost 4 bases and the V segment lost 3 bases, leaving 22 bases of the junction unmatched. Germline loops: CDR1 GTSNPN, CDR2 SVGIG (reference sequence). CDR3 size: 19 residues. CDR3 coding DNA: TGTGCCTGGAGCGGACAGGGAGAAGCGGTAAGCCCTAGGGCCTATGGCTACACCTTC. It codes for CAWSGQGEAVSPRAYGYTF. The full variable domain, in which reference TRBV30 and TRBJ1-2 provide the parts outside the CDR3, is SQTIHQWPATLVQPVGSPLSLECTVEGTSNPNLYWYRQAAGRGLQLLFYSVGIGQISSEVPQNLSASRPQDRQFILSSKKLLLSDSGFYLCAWSGQGEAVSPRAYGYTFGSGTRLTVV.

This clone came up a few times. This chain links TRBV5-8 with TRBJ1-4, with D perhaps matching TRBD1 (6 bases). This CDR3 region has 17 residues. The germline V gene encodes CDR1 SGHTS and CDR2 YDEGEE. Trimming cost V 0 bases and J 1 base, with 13 bases left between them. The CDR3 region has the DNA TGTGCCAGCAGCTTGGTTCAGGGGCGGGGAACTAATGAAAAACTGTTTTTT. Its translation: CASSLVQGRGTNEKLFF.

The V call is TRBV7-2, the J call TRBJ1-5; 7 positions match TRBD1. The trim removed 5 bases at V and 8 bases at J, leaving 12 bases unmatched. The CDR3 runs to 15 residues. CDR1 is SGHTA, CDR2 FQGNSA, per germline. CDR3 sequence reads: CASSRGGDAAEPQHF. The CDR3 DNA follows: TGTGCCAGCAGCCGAGGGGGCGACGCTGCCGAGCCCCAGCATTTT.

The chain combines TRBV5-1 with TRBJ2-7; D gene unclear. Trimming pared 2 bases from V and 3 bases from J, leaving 3 bases between. This CDR3 has 11 residues. Germline CDR1 is SGHRS and CDR2 is YFSETQ. CDR3 loop: CASSFDYEQYF. CDR3 coding DNA: TGCGCCAGCAGCTTCGACTACGAGCAGTACTTC.

This chain uses TRBV4-1 with TRBJ2-3; no reliable D call. The V end lost 0 bases, the J end lost 3 bases, and 10 bases lay between the germline ends. Germline V gene lookup returns CDR1 MGHRA and CDR2 YSYEKL. CDR3 length equals 15 residues. The CDR3 loop reads CASSQDWRATDTQYF. The CDR3 bases are TGCGCCAGCAGCCAAGACTGGAGAGCTACAGATACGCAGTATTTT.

The rearrangement uses TRBV7-2 and TRBJ2-3, with a weak D call TRBD1 (5 bases). Germline CDR1 is SGHTA and CDR2 is FQGNSA. V was shortened by 4 bases and J by 0 bases, with 11 bases between the two germline ends. The CDR3 length is 15 residues. The CDR3 DNA is TGTGCCAGCAGCTCGACAGTGGTTAGCACAGATACGCAGTATTTT. It translates to CASSSTVVSTDTQYF.

The chain combines TRBV13 with TRBJ2-5; 7 bases are shared with TRBD2. J was trimmed by 1 base and V by 7 bases; bases with no gene match: 3. The CDR3 is 13 amino acids. Germline CDR1 is PRHDT and CDR2 is FYEKMQ (reference sequence). CDR3 residues: CASKRDVQETQYF. CDR3 in DNA: TGTGCCAGCAAGCGGGACGTCCAAGAGACCCAGTACTTC. The variable domain in full, with the rest retrieved from reference TRBV13 and TRBJ2-5, is AAGVIQSPRHLIKEKRETATLKCYPIPRHDTVYWYQQGPGQDPQFLISFYEKMQSDKGSIPDRFSAQQFSDYHSELNMSSLELGDSALYFCASKRDVQETQYFGPGTRLLVL.

The chain carries TRBV6-4 and TRBJ2-2, with D possibly being TRBD1 (5 bases). This CDR3 spans 12 amino acids. The V end was cut by 6 bases, the J end by 6 bases, with 8 bases between. CDR1 is MRHNA and CDR2 is SNTAGT in the germline V gene. The DNA for the CDR3 is TGTGCCAGCAGACAGGAGCCCGGGGAGCTGTTTTTT. This gives the protein CASRQEPGELFF.

This chain joins TRBV6-5 and TRBJ2-7, with D unresolved. The germline V and J ends were trimmed by 7 bases and 3 bases, with 7 bases remaining between them. This CDR3 is built from 11 residues. Germline-derived CDR1 and CDR2 are MNHEY and SVGAGI. CDR3 coding DNA: TGTGCCAGCACGCGAAACTACGAGCAGTACTTC. This translates into CASTRNYEQYF.

V is TRBV6-1 and J is TRBJ1-2; possibly TRBD1 for D (6 bases). The CDR3 runs to 17 residues. Germline CDR1 is MNHNS and CDR2 is SASEGT. V lost 1 base and J 4 bases, leaving 19 bases between the germline ends. CDR3 DNA: TGTGCCAGCAGTGAAGATAGCAGAGGGGGTTATGGCTATGGCTACACCTTC. Its translation: CASSEDSRGGYGYGYTF.

The chain employs TRBV5-1 and TRBJ2-7; D is ambiguous. Trimming stripped 0 bases from V and 4 bases from J, with 11 bases between. This CDR3 is 14 amino acids long. Germline CDR1 reads SGHRS; CDR2 reads YFSETQ. CDR3 region: CASSLVQRKYEQYF. As DNA, the CDR3 is TGCGCCAGCAGCTTGGTACAGAGAAAATACGAGCAGTACTTC.

The chain joins TRBV29-1 to TRBJ2-1, with D perhaps matching TRBD1 (5 bases). The CDR3 is made up of 12 amino acids. Deletions cut 5 bases from V and 7 bases from J, with 12 bases between. Germline V lookup: CDR1 SQVTM, CDR2 ANQGSEA. The CDR3 nucleotides are TGCAGCGTTCGCCAGGGTTTTAATGAGCAGTTCTTC. Translated: CSVRQGFNEQFF.

The table lists this clone with a count of one. The chain carries TRBV19 and TRBJ2-1; 9 bases fit TRBD2. Germline V gene sequence: CDR1 LNHDA, CDR2 SQIVND (reference sequence). The CDR3 has 17 residues. With V trimmed by 4 bases and J by 8 bases, 15 bases remained unmatched. The CDR3 DNA follows: TGTGCCAGTAGTAATCAGGGAGTTAGCGGGAGTATCTATGAGCAGTTCTTC. Translation gives CASSNQGVSGSIYEQFF.

This chain connects TRBV2 to TRBJ2-3; D not certain. The germline CDR1 and CDR2 sequences are SNHLY and FYNNEI. V lost 3 bases and J 2 bases, leaving 6 bases between the germline ends. The length of the CDR3 is 13 residues. The CDR3 protein is CASSEPDTDTQYF. In nucleotides, the CDR3 is TGTGCCAGCAGTGAGCCAGACACAGATACGCAGTATTTT.

This sequence joins TRBV28 and TRBJ1-1; TRBD1 might be the D (6 bases). The ends were cut back, 5 bases at V and 2 bases at J, with 12 bases in the middle. Germline V gives CDR1 MDHEN, CDR2 SYDVKM. This CDR3 region has 14 residues. In nucleotides, the CDR3 is TGTGCCAGCAGTAAGGACAGCTTTAACACTGAAGCTTTCTTT. Residues: CASSKDSFNTEAFF.

V gene TRBV5-4 combines with J gene TRBJ2-2; 7 bases line up with TRBD1. With V trimmed by 4 bases and J by 1 base, 4 bases remained unmatched. The CDR3 is 15 amino acids. Germline CDR1 is SGHNT and CDR2 is YYREEE (reference sequence). For the CDR3, the DNA is TGTGCCAGCAGCCCCGACAGGGTGAACACCGGGGAGCTGTTTTTT. Translating it yields CASSPDRVNTGELFF. Drawing the rest from reference TRBV5-4 and TRBJ2-2, the complete variable domain is ETGVTQSPTHLIKTRGQQVTLRCSSQSGHNTVSWYQQALGQGPQFIFQYYREEENGRGNFPPRFSGLQFPNYSSELNVNALELDDSALYLCASSPDRVNTGELFFGEGSRLTVL.

This chain connects TRBV6-1 to TRBJ2-2; tentatively, D is TRBD1 (6 bases). Trimming cost V 0 bases and J 6 bases, with 8 bases left between them. The CDR3 has 14 residues. The germline CDR1 and CDR2 sequences are MNHNS and SASEGT. The DNA for the CDR3 is TGTGCCAGCAGTGAAGCGCACAGGGCCGGGGAGCTGTTTTTT. This encodes CASSEAHRAGELFF.

The J gene is TRBJ2-5, the V gene TRBV28; 8 bases map to TRBD2. Germline V gene sequence: CDR1 MDHEN, CDR2 SYDVKM. The J segment lost 5 bases and the V segment lost 5 bases, leaving 7 bases of the junction unmatched. This CDR3 has 14 residues. In DNA form, the CDR3 reads TGTGCCAGCAGTACGACGGGGGGGTCGGAGACCCAGTACTTC. It specifies CASSTTGGSETQYF.

The V and J genes are TRBV28 and TRBJ2-2; a weak D match, TRBD1 (5 bases). From germline, CDR1 is MDHEN and CDR2 SYDVKM. The germline V and J ends were trimmed by 6 bases and 1 base, with 15 bases remaining between them. This CDR3 is built from 16 residues. The CDR3 sequence is CASSPSDRLNTGELFF. CDR3 in DNA: TGTGCCAGCAGCCCCTCAGACAGATTGAACACCGGGGAGCTGTTTTTT.

This clone was seen more than once but under ten times. The genes are TRBV2 and TRBJ1-5; D possibly corresponds to TRBD1 (5 bases). Germline-derived CDR1 and CDR2 are SNHLY and FYNNEI. Trimming removed 6 bases at V and 6 bases at J, with 6 bases between. The CDR3 has 11 amino acids. The CDR3 DNA sequence: TGTGCCAGCAGGGGGGGTCAGCCCCAGCATTTT. This codes for CASRGGQPQHF.